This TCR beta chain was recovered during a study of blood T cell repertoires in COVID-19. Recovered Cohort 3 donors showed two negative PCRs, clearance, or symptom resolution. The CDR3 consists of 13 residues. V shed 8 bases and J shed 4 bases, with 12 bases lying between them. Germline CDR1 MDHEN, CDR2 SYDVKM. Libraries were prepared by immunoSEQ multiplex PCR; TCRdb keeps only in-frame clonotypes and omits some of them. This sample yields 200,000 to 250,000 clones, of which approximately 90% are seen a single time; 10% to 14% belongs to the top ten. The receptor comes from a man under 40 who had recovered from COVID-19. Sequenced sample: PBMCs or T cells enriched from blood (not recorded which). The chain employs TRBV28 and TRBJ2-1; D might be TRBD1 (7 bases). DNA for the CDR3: TGTGCCAGCGCGGCAGGGGGGTACAATGAGCAGTTCTTC. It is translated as CASAAGGYNEQFF.